This TCR beta chain derives from a study of blood T cells in healthy people across ages. Findings of the study overall: Getting older went along with TCR beta diversity per million T cells dropping roughly linearly. Long-lived donors had more naive CD4+ cells and higher diversity than aged donors. Conclusively comparing naive with antigen-experienced cells was impossible with unsorted PBMCs.

Together with a sample-barcoded 5' primer, a J-beta primer mix was included in a second PCR lasting about 7 to 12 cycles. One entry per CDR3 protein results from TCRdb running MiXCR on the 5' RACE reads. The table shows roughly 1,300,000 distinct CDR3 sequences, with roughly 64% occurring only once. Isolation per sample recovered at least 6.5 million PBMCs. CDR1 SGHVS and CDR2 FNYEAQ come from the germline V gene. V gave up 3 bases and J gave up 7 bases, with 9 bases separating them. This CDR3 is 13 amino acids long. The sample holds a few counts of this clonotype. The antigen is unknown. The chain recombines TRBV7-6 with TRBJ2-2, with D unresolved. This TCR came from a man between 18 and 29 years old in good health. Specimen: blood. This CDR3 is CASSFGENGELFF. CDR3 sequence (DNA): TGTGCCAGCAGCTTTGGGGAAAACGGGGAGCTGTTTTTT.